One sample yielded the 21 T cell receptor beta chains listed below, sequenced in a study of molecular identifiers for immune sequencing clone quantification. TCRdb re-derived calls from the PCR reads in MiXCR, one entry per CDR3 protein. The sample includes about 510,000 distinct CDR3 sequences, around 23% seen only once; the top ten take around 0.76%. Sequencing was carried out using naive CD8+ T cells from blood, with Jurkat cell RNA spiked in. Documented subset: FACS-sorted CD8+CD4-CCR7+CD45RA+ naive T cells. These receptors all come from a human donor in good health. Some libraries in this study had Jurkat cell RNA spiked in.

This clonotype was detected many times. The rearrangement uses TRBV7-9 and TRBJ1-5; D remains ambiguous. V was clipped by 3 bases and J by 5 bases, with 8 bases between them. CDR1 and CDR2 (germline): SEHNR, FQNEAQ (reference sequence). The CDR3 loop spans 13 amino acids. CDR3: CASSFESHQPQHF. Written as DNA, the CDR3 is TGTGCCAGCAGCTTTGAGTCGCATCAGCCCCAGCATTTT.

This clonotype was seen at least ten times. This chain links TRBV5-6 with TRBJ2-7; D possibly uses TRBD1 or TRBD2 (5 bases each). Trimming pared 4 bases from V and 4 bases from J, leaving 12 bases between. The V gene's germline CDR1 is SGHDT and CDR2 YYEEEE. CDR3 length: 13 amino acids. The CDR3 loop reads CASSPIGGYEQYF. In DNA, the CDR3 is TGTGCCAGCAGCCCTATTGGGGGATACGAGCAGTACTTC.

The V and J genes are TRBV6-6 and TRBJ2-5, with a tentative D call TRBD2 (7 bases). The germline V gene has CDR1 MNHNY and CDR2 SVGAGI (reference sequence). CDR3 size: 17 residues. The V gene lost 4 bases and the J gene lost 3 bases, with 21 bases spanning the gap. The CDR3 nucleotides read TGTGCCAGCAGTTCCGGGGGGCCAGGGACCCATAAAGAGACCCAGTACTTC. It encodes CASSSGGPGTHKETQYF.

This clonotype has ten or more counts. The rearrangement joins TRBV27 to TRBJ2-7; 10 positions match TRBD1. The length of the CDR3 is 12 residues. The trim removed 7 bases at V and 10 bases at J, leaving 7 bases unmatched. Germline CDR1 MNHEY, CDR2 SMNVEV (reference sequence). This CDR3 is CASTGQGQEQYF. The DNA for the CDR3 is TGTGCCAGCACGGGACAGGGGCAGGAACAGTACTTC.

This clonotype was seen at least ten times. The genes are TRBV4-2 and TRBJ2-7; the match to TRBD1 covers 7 bases. The CDR3 totals 15 residues. V shed 1 base and J 2 bases; nucleotides not matched to a gene: 5. CDR1 and CDR2 from the germline V gene are LGHNA and YNFKEQ. CDR3 nucleotide sequence: TGTGCCAGCAGCCAAGCCGGACAGGCCCCCTACGAGCAGTACTTC. Translated: CASSQAGQAPYEQYF.

This clonotype was seen a few times. The chain carries TRBV6-2 or TRBV6-3 and TRBJ2-2; 7 bases match TRBD2. The CDR3 has 15 residues. The trim removed 10 bases at V and 6 bases at J, leaving 14 bases unmatched. Germline lookup yields CDR1 MNHEY and CDR2 SVGEGT. The CDR3 DNA sequence: TGTGCCATACACCCCCGGGCGGGGGTCGCCGGGGAGCTGTTTTTT. This sequence encodes CAIHPRAGVAGELFF.

This clonotype was observed at least ten times. The rearrangement links TRBV5-1 to TRBJ2-3; maybe TRBD2 (5 bases). This CDR3 contains 15 residues. Germline V gene data show CDR1 as SGHRS and CDR2 as YFSETQ. V lost 0 bases and J 2 bases, leaving 10 bases between the germline ends. The CDR3 nucleotides read TGCGCCAGCAGCTTGGCAAGCGGCCTCACAGATACGCAGTATTTT. The encoded protein is CASSLASGLTDTQYF.

This clonotype was counted a few times. The chain combines TRBV15 with TRBJ1-4; D is perhaps TRBD1 (5 bases). The CDR3 contains 16 residues. V lost 3 bases and J 8 bases, leaving 19 bases between the germline ends. Germline CDR1 LNHNV, CDR2 YYDKDF (reference sequence). The CDR3 region has the DNA TGTGCCACCAGCAGCGATGGAAGGGACCTACTCGAAAAACTGTTTTTT. Amino acids: CATSSDGRDLLEKLFF.

This clonotype was detected a few times. The chain recombines TRBV12-3 or TRBV12-4 with TRBJ1-1; D remains unclear. The V end lost 3 bases, the J end lost 5 bases, and 13 bases lay between the germline ends. The CDR3 spans 14 residues. CDR3 in amino acids: CASSFIQSMTEAFF. In DNA form, the CDR3 reads TGTGCCAGCAGTTTTATTCAGAGTATGACTGAAGCTTTCTTT.

A note on this clonotype: Possible read error: a much larger clone is one base away. The chain employs TRBV20-1 and TRBJ1-6; D possibly corresponds to TRBD1 (6 bases). Germline assignment: CDR1 DFQATT and CDR2 SNEGSKA (reference sequence). The CDR3 runs to 15 residues. V was clipped by 6 bases and J by 3 bases, with 15 bases between them. CDR3 in amino acids: CSASETGNYNSPLHF. The DNA of the CDR3 is TGCAGTGCCTCCGAGACAGGCAACTATAATTCACCCCTCCACTTT.

Only a few counts were recorded for this clonotype. An end of the junction does not agree with germline; a read error may underlie this. V usage is TRBV7-6 and J usage is TRBJ2-3; 7 positions agree with TRBD1. Germline-derived CDR1 and CDR2 are SGHVS and FNYEAQ. The CDR3 length is 16 residues. CDR3 coding DNA: TGTGCCAGCAGCCTCAAACAGGGGCCCCGCACAGATATGCAGTATTTT. Its protein is CASSLKQGPRTDMQYF.

A few counts support this clonotype. The chain couples TRBV7-3 to TRBJ2-1; the D gene is possibly TRBD2 (6 bases). The ends were cut back, 6 bases at V and 6 bases at J, with 12 bases in the middle. CDR1 is SGHTA, CDR2 FQGTGA, per germline. This CDR3 contains 13 residues. DNA for the CDR3: TGTGCCAGCAGGTCGGGACTCACCAATGAGCAGTTCTTC. It translates to CASRSGLTNEQFF. Drawing the rest from reference TRBV7-3 and TRBJ2-1, the complete variable domain is GAGVSQTPSNKVTEKGKYVELRCDPISGHTALYWYRQSLGQGPEFLIYFQGTGAADDSGLPNDRFFAVRPEGSVSTLKIQRTERGDSAVYLCASRSGLTNEQFFGPGTRLTVL.

This clonotype was recorded once. The conserved phenylalanine or tryptophan normally closing the CDR3 is absent here, so this likely arose from a read error. The chain joins TRBV30 to TRBJ2-7, with 11 bases fitting TRBD2. Looked up from germline, CDR1 is GTSNPN and CDR2 is SVGIG (reference sequence). This CDR3 is built from 15 residues. The ends lost 0 bases at V and 7 bases at J; junction bases unmatched: 8. The chain's CDR3 is CAWSVVLAGVREQYS. CDR3 nucleotide sequence: TGTGCCTGGAGTGTTGTACTAGCGGGAGTGAGGGAGCAGTACTCC.

The table lists this clonotype with a few counts. The rearrangement joins TRBV2 to TRBJ1-1, with D possibly TRBD1 on 5 matching bases. V was shortened by 6 bases and J by 5 bases, with 16 bases between the two germline ends. Per germline, CDR1 SNHLY and CDR2 FYNNEI. CDR3 length: 14 amino acids. CDR3 coding DNA: TGTGCCAGCAGCGTCTCCCGGGGGGGGACTGAAGCTTTCTTT. Translating gives CASSVSRGGTEAFF. The full variable domain, with the rest looked up from reference TRBV2 and TRBJ1-1, is EPEVTQTPSHQVTQMGQEVILRCVPISNHLYFYWYRQILGQKVEFLVSFYNNEISEKSEIFDDQFSVERPDGSNFTLKIRSTKLEDSAMYFCASSVSRGGTEAFFGQGTRLTVV.

This clonotype was detected ten times or more. V is TRBV9 and J is TRBJ2-7; TRBD1 matches 8 bases. Germline assignment: CDR1 SGDLS and CDR2 YYNGEE. This CDR3 region has 14 residues. Trimming cost V 0 bases and J 1 base; bases outside gene matches: 0. This CDR3 reads CASSVGDRSYEQYF. The CDR3, as DNA: TGTGCCAGCAGCGTAGGGGACAGGTCCTACGAGCAGTACTTC.

This clonotype was counted many times. The chain combines TRBV12-3 or TRBV12-4 with TRBJ2-3; 7 positions agree with TRBD2. There are 16 residues in the CDR3. Germline trimming cut 10 bases from V and 1 base from J; bases unmatched to any gene: 14. CDR3 residues: CATKSLVGGGTDTQYF. CDR3 coding DNA: TGTGCCACCAAGTCCCTTGTGGGGGGGGGCACAGATACGCAGTATTTT.

The J gene is TRBJ2-2, the V gene TRBV4-3; 9 nucleotides match TRBD2. The V and J ends lost 0 bases and 4 bases, in that order; junction bases with no gene match: 6. Germline assignment: CDR1 LGHNA and CDR2 YSLEER. CDR3 length: 17 residues. The chain's CDR3 is CASSQEFGLALTGELFF. The CDR3 nucleotides read TGCGCCAGCAGCCAAGAATTTGGACTAGCGCTCACCGGGGAGCTGTTTTTT.

The chain combines TRBV21-1 with TRBJ1-1; whether TRBD1, the table's D call, matches the DNA was not checked. TRBV21-1 is noted as a pseudogene. CDR3 length: 16 residues. CDR3: CASSKVIGAENTEAFF. The CDR3 bases are TGTGCCAGCAGCAAAGTAATTGGGGCAGAGAACACTGAAGCTTTCTTT.

J is TRBJ2-3 and V is TRBV18, with 7 bases aligning to TRBD1. Germline CDR1 and CDR2: KGHSH and LQKENI. V shed 4 bases, J shed 0 bases, and the junction held 4 bases outside the gene matches. The CDR3 is 15 amino acids. The CDR3 here is CASSLRDSSTDTQYF. The CDR3 nucleotides read TGTGCCAGCTCACTAAGGGACAGTAGCACAGATACGCAGTATTTT.

This clonotype was seen just once. V gene TRBV10-1 combines with J gene TRBJ2-3, with no clear D. Germline V gene lookup returns CDR1 WNHNN and CDR2 SYGVQD (reference sequence). CDR3 length: 15 amino acids. Trimming stripped 6 bases from V and 6 bases from J, with 19 bases between. The CDR3 spells CASSARASDPDTQYF. CDR3 coding DNA: TGCGCCAGCAGCGCCCGAGCGTCCGATCCTGATACGCAGTATTTT.

V and J are TRBV9 and TRBJ2-3, with 7 bases aligning to TRBD2. CDR1 is SGDLS, CDR2 YYNGEE, per germline. V shed 0 bases and J 5 bases; nucleotides not matched to a gene: 6. This CDR3 has 15 residues. In nucleotides, the CDR3 is TGTGCCAGCAGCGTAGGGGGAGGGGTTGGAGATACGCAGTATTTT. It encodes CASSVGGGVGDTQYF.